These T cell receptor beta chains were read from a single sample in a study of CD8+CD57+ T cells in acquired aplastic anemia. From the reads, TCRdb called clonotypes with MiXCR, one entry per CDR3 protein. The sample has hundreds of thousands of distinct CDR3 sequences, roughly 50% seen once; the top ten hold approximately 20%. The sequenced sample was sorted CD4+, CD8+, or CD8+CD57+ T cells (not recorded which) from PBMCs. Receptors were obtained from a human donor with aplastic anemia. CDR3s include the opening cysteine and the closing phenylalanine or tryptophan. Each record gives: V gene, J gene, D gene, clone size, CDR3 DNA, CDR3 protein. A D gene is named only where the DNA matches it firmly. Part of the rows lack a size; the others show once, few, many or a class for expanded clones.

V: TRBV24-1; J: TRBJ2-4; D: TRBD1; size: NA; DNA: TGTGCCACCTCGACAGGGGAGGTGAACATTCAGTACTTC; CDR3: CATSTGEVNIQYF
V: TRBV2; J: TRBJ1-1; D: NA; size: many; DNA: TGTGCCAGCAGACTACAGACTCCTAACACTGAAGCTTTCTTT; CDR3: CASRLQTPNTEAFF
V: TRBV3-1; J: TRBJ2-3; D: TRBD2; size: few; DNA: TGTGCCAGTGACCTTAGCGGGGGCCTTACCCGCACAGATACGCAGTATTTT; CDR3: CASDLSGGLTRTDTQYF
V: TRBV6-5; J: TRBJ2-7; D: NA; size: many; DNA: TGTGCCAGCAGTTACTCGAATGTTGGGGACGAGCAGTACTTC; CDR3: CASSYSNVGDEQYF
V: TRBV7-9; J: TRBJ2-1; D: TRBD2; size: NA; DNA: TGTGCCAGCAGCTTTCGCCTAGCGGGGGGGCAGGGTGAGCAGTTCTTC; CDR3: CASSFRLAGGQGEQFF
V: TRBV30; J: TRBJ1-2; D: NA; size: many; DNA: TGTGCCTGGAGTGTTGGGGGACGCGGCTACACCTTC; CDR3: CAWSVGGRGYTF
V: TRBV10-3; J: TRBJ2-1; D: NA; size: many; DNA: TGTGCCATCTCTCGGGAACGGGCCATTCAGAACAATGAGCAGTTCTTC; CDR3: CAISRERAIQNNEQFF
V: TRBV19; J: TRBJ1-1; D: NA; size: NA; DNA: TGTGCCAGTAGGGAGAGAAGTGACACTGAAGCTTTCTTT; CDR3: CASRERSDTEAFF
V: TRBV12-3/TRBV12-4; J: TRBJ2-6; D: NA; size: NA; DNA: TGTGCCAGCAAACCGACCTCTGGGGCCAACGTCCTGACTTTC; CDR3: CASKPTSGANVLTF
V: TRBV2; J: TRBJ2-6; D: NA; size: many; DNA: TGTGCCAGCAGTATGATGAGTAGCTCTGGGGCCAACGTCCTGACTTTC; CDR3: CASSMMSSSGANVLTF
V: TRBV18; J: TRBJ2-2; D: TRBD1; size: NA; DNA: TGTGCCAGCTCACCAGGCTCGCGACAGGGGAACACCGGGGAGCTGTTTTTT; CDR3: CASSPGSRQGNTGELFF
V: TRBV7-2; J: TRBJ2-1; D: TRBD2; size: many; DNA: TGTGCCAGCAGCCCCGGGGGGGCCTTCTACAATGAGCAGTTCTTC; CDR3: CASSPGGAFYNEQFF
V: TRBV12-3/TRBV12-4; J: TRBJ1-2; D: NA; size: many; DNA: TGTGCCAGCGGCCTAGGCTTTGGCTACACCTTC; CDR3: CASGLGFGYTF
V: TRBV20-1; J: TRBJ1-1; D: NA; size: many; DNA: TGCAGTGCTCCCGTTAGCGGAACGGCTGAAGCTTTCTTT; CDR3: CSAPVSGTAEAFF
V: TRBV2; J: TRBJ2-7; D: TRBD1; size: NA; DNA: TGTGCCAGCAGTGAAAGGACAGGTACCTACGAGCAGTACTTC; CDR3: CASSERTGTYEQYF
V: TRBV19; J: TRBJ1-2; D: TRBD1; size: NA; DNA: TGTGCCAGTAGTACTACAGGGACAGGGAGAGGCTACACCTTC; CDR3: CASSTTGTGRGYTF
V: TRBV10-3; J: TRBJ1-2; D: TRBD1; size: NA; DNA: TGTGCCATCATGGAATGGGACAGTACTAACTATGGCTACACCTTC; CDR3: CAIMEWDSTNYGYTF
V: TRBV12-3/TRBV12-4; J: TRBJ2-2; D: NA; size: many; DNA: TGTGCCAGCAGTTACTTGACCGACACCGGGGAGCTGTTTTTT; CDR3: CASSYLTDTGELFF
V: TRBV6-1; J: TRBJ2-1; D: NA; size: many; DNA: TGTGCCAGCACTCGACTCCACCAGTACAATGAGCAGTTCTTC; CDR3: CASTRLHQYNEQFF
V: TRBV12-3/TRBV12-4; J: TRBJ1-5; D: NA; size: few; DNA: TGTGCCAGCAGTTTACGGCCGGGACTTCCCAATCAGCCCCAGCATTTT; CDR3: CASSLRPGLPNQPQHF
V: TRBV2; J: TRBJ1-6; D: TRBD1; size: once; DNA: TGTGCCAGCACCATGGACAGGGGTTCCTATAATTCACCCCTCCACTTT; CDR3: CASTMDRGSYNSPLHF
V: TRBV20-1; J: TRBJ2-1; D: NA; size: few; DNA: TGCAGTGCTAGAGATTTGCGTGTCTCTTCAAGTGAGCAGTTCTTC; CDR3: CSARDLRVSSSEQFF
V: TRBV19; J: TRBJ2-5; D: NA; size: many; DNA: TGTGCCAGTAGTATCGAGGGGGGTTCGGAGACCCAGTACTTC; CDR3: CASSIEGGSETQYF
V: TRBV7-3; J: TRBJ2-5; D: TRBD2; size: NA; DNA: TGTGCCAGCAGCTCCGGGACTAGCGGGGCCCAGTACTTC; CDR3: CASSSGTSGAQYF
V: TRBV10-3; J: TRBJ2-5; D: TRBD2; size: many; DNA: TGTGCCATCACCGGACTAGCGGGGGCAATCTACAAAGAGACCCAGTACTTC; CDR3: CAITGLAGAIYKETQYF
V: TRBV20-1; J: TRBJ2-5; D: TRBD2; size: NA; DNA: TGCAGTGCTAGTTTAGCGGGCCAAGAGACCCAGTACTTC; CDR3: CSASLAGQETQYF
V: TRBV20-1; J: TRBJ2-2; D: TRBD1; size: NA; DNA: TGCAGTGCTACCCGACAGGGGACGAGCACCGGGGAGCTGTTTTTT; CDR3: CSATRQGTSTGELFF
V: TRBV7-9; J: TRBJ2-7; D: TRBD1; size: many; DNA: TGTGCCAGCAGCTCAGGGGGGACAGGGGAAGCCTACGAGCAGTACTTC; CDR3: CASSSGGTGEAYEQYF
V: TRBV19; J: TRBJ1-5; D: NA; size: few; DNA: TGTGCCAGTGGGGGAGGGTTGAAAGGTGGTAGCAATCAGCCCCAGCATTTT; CDR3: CASGGGLKGGSNQPQHF
V: TRBV10-3; J: TRBJ2-1; D: TRBD2; size: NA; DNA: TGTGCCATCAGTGAAGAAAGCGGGGGTCACAATGAGCAGTTCTTC; CDR3: CAISEESGGHNEQFF
V: TRBV10-3; J: TRBJ2-2; D: NA; size: once; DNA: TGTGCCATCAGTGTGTCGATAGGGTACACCGGGGAGCTGTTTTTT; CDR3: CAISVSIGYTGELFF
V: TRBV29-1; J: TRBJ2-1; D: TRBD2; size: NA; DNA: TGCAGCGTTGAGGGGATGACTAGCGGGAGCCGCTCCTACAATGAGCAGTTCTTC; CDR3: CSVEGMTSGSRSYNEQFF
V: TRBV20-1; J: TRBJ1-2; D: NA; size: NA; DNA: TGCAGTGCTATCCCCGCCGGCGTCACCTCATGTACCTTC; CDR3: CSAIPAGVTSCTF
V: TRBV7-8; J: TRBJ2-5; D: TRBD1; size: NA; DNA: TGTGCCAGCGGAAAGCGGACAGGGGGTAAGACCCAGTACTTC; CDR3: CASGKRTGGKTQYF
V: TRBV19; J: TRBJ1-5; D: NA; size: NA; DNA: TGTGCCAGTAGTATACTGAGGCAGGAGAATCAGCCCCAGCATTTT; CDR3: CASSILRQENQPQHF
V: TRBV24-1; J: TRBJ1-1; D: NA; size: NA; DNA: TGTGCCACCAGCAGCCGATTTAGGGGGACTGAAGCTTTCTTT; CDR3: CATSSRFRGTEAFF
V: TRBV7-9; J: TRBJ1-6; D: TRBD1; size: NA; DNA: TGTGCCAGCACCAGGACAGGGATTTCAATTCCCCTCCACTTT; CDR3: CASTRTGISIPLHF
V: TRBV7-9; J: TRBJ1-3; D: TRBD1; size: NA; DNA: TGTGCCAGCAGACGACCCGGGACAGGGATTGGAAACACCATATATTTT; CDR3: CASRRPGTGIGNTIYF
V: TRBV6-4; J: TRBJ2-1; D: TRBD1; size: many; DNA: TGTGCCAGCAGTGATACCCACAGGGGGCCCACCTTAAGGAATGAGCAGTTCTTC; CDR3: CASSDTHRGPTLRNEQFF
V: TRBV7-2; J: TRBJ2-3; D: TRBD1; size: few; DNA: TGTGCCAGCAGCTTGTTGGGACAGGGGGAGACTAGCCCCCCGCAGTATTTT; CDR3: CASSLLGQGETSPPQYF